The 11 T cell receptor beta chains in this list originate from one sample, sequenced in a study of blood T cell repertoires in COVID-19. Sequenced by immunoSEQ multiplex PCR; TCRdb stores in-frame clones only, minus some. This sample has roughly 140,000 clones; approximately 80% occur once, and the top ten carry roughly 7.7%. Sample: peripheral blood. The origin of the receptors is a human donor with acute or convalescent COVID-19. The donor label of this sample is uncertain.

The chain recombines TRBV7-8 with TRBJ1-2; 8 bases line up with TRBD1. Trimming took 5 bases from V and 5 from J; bases not matched to a gene: 4. CDR3 length: 13 amino acids. CDR1 and CDR2 from the germline V gene are SGHVS and FQNEAQ. The CDR3 loop reads CASSLRQGYGYTF. CDR3 nucleotide sequence: TGTGCCAGCAGCCTTCGACAGGGGTATGGCTACACCTTC.

This chain links TRBV2 with TRBJ1-5, with unresolved D. The V gene's germline CDR1 is SNHLY and CDR2 FYNNEI. CDR3 length: 12 residues. Trimming took off 7 bases at V and 5 bases at J, with 9 bases between the two ends. The CDR3 reads CASKGDYQPQHF. The CDR3 DNA reads TGTGCCAGCAAGGGAGACTATCAGCCCCAGCATTTT.

J is TRBJ1-5 and V is TRBV27; D not certain. The germline V and J ends were trimmed by 6 bases and 0 bases, with 9 bases remaining between them. Germline V gives CDR1 MNHEY, CDR2 SMNVEV (reference sequence). The CDR3 covers 14 residues. CDR3 DNA sequence: TGTGCCAGCAGCCCTTTCTATAGCAATCAGCCCCAGCATTTT. It is translated as CASSPFYSNQPQHF.

The V and J genes are TRBV15 and TRBJ1-5; weak D call: TRBD1 (5 bases). Trimming shortened V by 6 bases and J by 6 bases, and 12 bases separated the two germline ends. Germline-derived CDR1 and CDR2 are LNHNV and YYDKDF (reference sequence). The CDR3 consists of 13 residues. The CDR3 nucleotides read TGTGCCACCAGAACAGAAGGGGCTCAGCCCCAGCATTTT. This codes for CATRTEGAQPQHF.

This chain connects TRBV18 to TRBJ1-2; D is unresolved. This CDR3 has 13 residues. Germline V gene lookup returns CDR1 KGHSH and CDR2 LQKENI. V was clipped by 3 bases and J by 8 bases, with 13 bases between them. The CDR3, as DNA: TGTGCCAGCTCACCGCCCGAACAGCTGGGCTACACCTTC. It translates to CASSPPEQLGYTF.

This clone occurred once. The junction does not match germline at one end; this may be a read error. The chain links TRBV7-7 to TRBJ2-7, with D perhaps TRBD1 (5 bases). This CDR3 is built from 13 residues. Germline CDR1 and CDR2: SSHAT and FNYEAQ (reference sequence). The CDR3 DNA follows: TGTGCTAGCAGCTTAAGGCAGGGCAACGAGCAGTACTTC. Protein sequence: CASSLRQGNEQYF.

V is TRBV19 and J is TRBJ2-1, with a weak D call TRBD2 (5 bases). The germline V gene encodes CDR1 LNHDA and CDR2 SQIVND (reference sequence). Trimming took off 5 bases at V and 4 bases at J, with 15 bases between the two ends. The CDR3 length is 15 residues. The CDR3 loop reads CASSPRGATYNEQFF. In DNA, the CDR3 is TGTGCCAGTAGTCCCCGGGGAGCGACATACAATGAGCAGTTCTTC.

The gene calls are TRBV18 and TRBJ2-7, with 7 bases matching TRBD2. The germline V gene encodes CDR1 KGHSH and CDR2 LQKENI. J gave up 2 bases and V 2 bases, and 3 bases lay outside the gene matches. This CDR3 is 14 amino acids long. DNA for the CDR3: TGTGCCAGCTCACCAGGACGGGGGGCCTACGAGCAGTACGTC. Translating gives CASSPGRGAYEQYV.

V usage is TRBV19 and J usage is TRBJ1-5; D call uncertain. Trimming took 3 bases from V and 2 from J, leaving 8 bases between them. Germline assignment: CDR1 LNHDA and CDR2 SQIVND (reference sequence). The CDR3 consists of 14 residues. CDR3 amino acids: CASSMTRGNQPQHF. Here the CDR3 DNA reads TGTGCCAGTAGTATGACGAGGGGCAATCAGCCCCAGCATTTT. Using reference TRBV19 and TRBJ1-5 for the parts outside the CDR3, the full variable domain is DGGITQSPKYLFRKEGQNVTLSCEQNLNHDAMYWYRQDPGQGLRLIYYSQIVNDFQKGDIAEGYSVSREKKESFPLTVTSAQKNPTAFYLCASSMTRGNQPQHFGDGTRLSIL.

The V call is TRBV20-1, the J call TRBJ1-5, with D unresolved. This CDR3 is 14 amino acids long. The V gene's germline CDR1 is DFQATT and CDR2 SNEGSKA (reference sequence). The V gene lost 3 bases and the J gene lost 3 bases, with 12 bases spanning the gap. CDR3 protein: CSASSHVPNQPQHF. CDR3 DNA sequence: TGCAGTGCTAGTTCACACGTCCCCAATCAGCCCCAGCATTTT.

V is TRBV3-1 (or the pseudogene TRBV3-2) and J is TRBJ2-3; 8 bases align to TRBD2. The V gene end was trimmed by 1 base and the J gene end by 3 bases; junction bases not matched to a gene: 9. This CDR3 spans 17 amino acids. CDR1 is LGHDT, CDR2 YNNKEL, per germline (reference sequence). CDR3 region: CASSQVGSGGATDTQYF. The CDR3, as DNA: TGTGCCAGCAGCCAAGTCGGTTCCGGGGGGGCAACAGATACGCAGTATTTT.